The T cell receptor beta chain under discussion was sequenced for a study of regulatory T cells in long-lasting Graves disease. This clonotype has a count of ten or more. With iRepertoire HTBI primers and Arm-PCR of CDR3 regions, TCR beta libraries were built. In the study's own analysis: Samples revealed 50 to 70 TRBV and over 12 TRBJ segments. MiXCR, applied by TCRdb to the multiplex PCR reads, yields one record per CDR3 protein. The V and J calls follow TCRdb's processing rather than the paper's. The sample contains some 500,000 distinct CDR3 sequences, roughly 15% of which appear only once. From germline, CDR1 is MNHNS and CDR2 SASEGT. This CDR3 region has 18 residues. V was pared by 0 bases and J by 0 bases, with 16 bases between. Time point of the sample: newly diagnosed GD, antithyroid drugs for less than 3 months. From RNA extracted from PBMCs, the TCR library was made. Graves' disease was diagnosed by American Thyroid Association guidelines.

The same data also contributed to another study, on T cells in Graves' hyperthyroidism and ophthalmopathy. That paper adds: Diagnoses were made from clinical symptoms, serum measures (thyroxine and TRAb), thyroid ultrasound and orbital computed tomography. Blood also carried most thyroid clonotypes expanded above 0.001.

The chain joins TRBV6-1 to TRBJ2-3; possible D gene TRBD1, 5 bases. The source material was peripheral blood mononuclear cells (PBMCs), sampled at new diagnosis, from a patient treated with antithyroid drugs. The clonotype originates from a woman between 40 and 65 years old with Graves disease. The CDR3 DNA follows: TGTGCCAGCAGTGAAGCGGTTCAAGGGGCGGAGAGCACAGATACGCAGTATTTT. Its protein product is CASSEAVQGAESTDTQYF.